This T cell receptor (beta chain) originates from a study of T cells in Graves' hyperthyroidism and ophthalmopathy. There are many counts of this clonotype. Its specificity is unknown. Regions amplified from RNA transcripts were the TCR beta CDR3 regions. Carried out on the TCR CDR3, a first-round RT-PCR used the HTBI primer set. TCRdb redid the calling of the multiplex PCR reads with MiXCR, one entry per CDR3 protein. The sample yields hundreds of thousands of distinct CDR3 sequences, roughly 37% seen once. Study-level points and caveats: Stable hyperthyroidism was separated from ophthalmopathy by a model based on 13 V-J features.

The CDR3 totals 13 residues. In germline, CDR1 is SNHLY, CDR2 FYNNEI. J was trimmed by 5 bases and V by 3 bases; bases with no gene match: 4. Sequencing used blood. This chain uses TRBV2 with TRBJ2-7; the match to TRBD1 covers 7 bases. This clonotype originated in a man between 18 and 29 years old with Graves' hyperthyroidism. The CDR3: CASSDGTADEQYF. The CDR3 DNA reads as TGTGCCAGCAGTGATGGGACAGCAGACGAGCAGTACTTC.